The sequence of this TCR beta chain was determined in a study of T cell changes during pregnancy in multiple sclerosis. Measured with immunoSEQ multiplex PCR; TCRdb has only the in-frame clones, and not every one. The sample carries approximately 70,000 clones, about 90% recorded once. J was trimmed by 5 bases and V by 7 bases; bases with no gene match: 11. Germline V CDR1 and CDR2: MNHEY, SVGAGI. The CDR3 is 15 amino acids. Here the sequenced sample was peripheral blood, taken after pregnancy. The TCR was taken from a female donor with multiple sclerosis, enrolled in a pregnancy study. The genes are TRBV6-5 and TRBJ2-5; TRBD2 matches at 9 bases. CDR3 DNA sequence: TGTGCCAGCAACTCAGGGCGGGAGGGCCGGGAGACCCAGTACTTC. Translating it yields CASNSGREGRETQYF.